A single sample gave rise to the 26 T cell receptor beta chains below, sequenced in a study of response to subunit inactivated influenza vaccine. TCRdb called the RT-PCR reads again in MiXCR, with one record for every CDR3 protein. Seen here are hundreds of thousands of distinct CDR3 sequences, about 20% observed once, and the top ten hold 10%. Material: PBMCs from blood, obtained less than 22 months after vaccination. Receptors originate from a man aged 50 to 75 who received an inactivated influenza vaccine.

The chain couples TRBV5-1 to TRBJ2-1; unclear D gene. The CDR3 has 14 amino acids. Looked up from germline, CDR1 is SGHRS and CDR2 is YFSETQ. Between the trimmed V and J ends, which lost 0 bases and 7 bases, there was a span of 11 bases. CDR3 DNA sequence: TGCGCCAGCAGCTTGGGTGGTAGCAGGAATGAGCAGTTCTTC. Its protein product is CASSLGGSRNEQFF.

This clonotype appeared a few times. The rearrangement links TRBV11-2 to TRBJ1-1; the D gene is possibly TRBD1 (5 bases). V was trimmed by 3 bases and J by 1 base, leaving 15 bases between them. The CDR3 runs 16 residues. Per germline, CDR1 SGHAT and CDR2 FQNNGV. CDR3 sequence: CASSLRGDRTNTEAFF. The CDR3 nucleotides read TGTGCCAGCAGCTTGAGGGGCGACAGAACGAACACTGAAGCTTTCTTT.

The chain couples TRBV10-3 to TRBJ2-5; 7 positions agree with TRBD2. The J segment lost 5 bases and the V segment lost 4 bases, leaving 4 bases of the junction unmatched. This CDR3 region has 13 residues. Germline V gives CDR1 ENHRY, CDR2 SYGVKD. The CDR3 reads CAISALAAETQYF. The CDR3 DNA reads TGTGCCATCAGTGCCCTAGCGGCGGAGACCCAGTACTTC.

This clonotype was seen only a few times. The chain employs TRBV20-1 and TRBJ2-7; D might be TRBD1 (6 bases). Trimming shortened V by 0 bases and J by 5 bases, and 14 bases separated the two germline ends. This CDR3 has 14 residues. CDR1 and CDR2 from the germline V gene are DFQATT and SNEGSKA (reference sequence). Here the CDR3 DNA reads TGCAGTGCTAGAGATTGGGGGACAACCGACGAGCAGTACTTC. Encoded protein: CSARDWGTTDEQYF.

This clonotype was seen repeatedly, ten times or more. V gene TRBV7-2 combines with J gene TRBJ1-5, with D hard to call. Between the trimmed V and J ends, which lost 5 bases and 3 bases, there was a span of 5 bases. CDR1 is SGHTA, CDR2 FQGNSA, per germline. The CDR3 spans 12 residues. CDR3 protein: CASSTYNQPQHF. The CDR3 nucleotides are TGTGCCAGCAGCACATACAATCAGCCCCAGCATTTT.

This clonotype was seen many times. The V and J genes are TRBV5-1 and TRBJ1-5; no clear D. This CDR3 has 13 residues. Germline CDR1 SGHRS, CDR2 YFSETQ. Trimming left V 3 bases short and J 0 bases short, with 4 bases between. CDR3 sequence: CASSSHSNQPQHF. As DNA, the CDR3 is TGCGCCAGCAGCTCCCATAGCAATCAGCCCCAGCATTTT.

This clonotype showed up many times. The CDR3 protein is CASSLGHENYGYTF. The CDR3 DNA reads TGCGCCAGCAGCCTCGGACACGAGAACTATGGCTACACCTTC. The V call is TRBV5-1, the J call TRBJ1-2; the D gene is possibly TRBD1 (5 bases). From germline, CDR1 is SGHRS and CDR2 YFSETQ. V lost 4 bases to trimming and J lost 2 bases, with 12 bases between them. CDR3 length: 14 amino acids.

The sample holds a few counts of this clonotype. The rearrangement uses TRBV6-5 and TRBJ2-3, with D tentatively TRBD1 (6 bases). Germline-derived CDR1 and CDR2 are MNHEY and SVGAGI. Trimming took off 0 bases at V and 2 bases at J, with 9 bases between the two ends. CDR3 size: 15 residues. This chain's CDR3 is CASSYSWGHTDTQYF. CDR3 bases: TGTGCCAGCAGTTACTCTTGGGGACACACAGATACGCAGTATTTT.

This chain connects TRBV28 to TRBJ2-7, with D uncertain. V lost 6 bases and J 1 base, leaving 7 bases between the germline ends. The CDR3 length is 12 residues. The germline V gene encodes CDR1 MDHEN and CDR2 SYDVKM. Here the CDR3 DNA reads TGTGCCAGCAGACCTGATTCCTACGAGCAGTACTTC. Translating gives CASRPDSYEQYF.

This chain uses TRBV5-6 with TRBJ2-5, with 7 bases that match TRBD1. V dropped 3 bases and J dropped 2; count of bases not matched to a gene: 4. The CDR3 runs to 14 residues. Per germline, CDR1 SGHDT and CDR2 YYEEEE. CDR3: CASSYGTAQETQYF. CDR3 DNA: TGTGCCAGCAGCTACGGGACAGCTCAAGAGACCCAGTACTTC. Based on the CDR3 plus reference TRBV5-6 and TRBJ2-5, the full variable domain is DAGVTQSPTHLIKTRGQQVTLRCSPKSGHDTVSWYQQALGQGPQFIFQYYEEEERQRGNFPDRFSGHQFPNYSSELNVNALLLGDSALYLCASSYGTAQETQYFGPGTRLLVL.

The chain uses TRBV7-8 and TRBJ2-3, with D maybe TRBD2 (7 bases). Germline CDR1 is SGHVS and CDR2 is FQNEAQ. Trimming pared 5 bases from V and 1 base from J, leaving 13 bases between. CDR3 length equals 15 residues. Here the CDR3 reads CASSPGAGGTDTQYF. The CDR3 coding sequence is TGTGCCAGCAGCCCAGGGGCGGGAGGCACAGATACGCAGTATTTT.

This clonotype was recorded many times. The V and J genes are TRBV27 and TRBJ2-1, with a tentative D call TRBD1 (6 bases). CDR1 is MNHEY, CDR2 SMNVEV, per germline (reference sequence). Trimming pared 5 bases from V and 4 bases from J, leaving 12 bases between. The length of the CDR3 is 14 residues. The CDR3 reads CASSRPGTYNEQFF. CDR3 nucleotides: TGTGCCAGCAGTAGACCCGGGACATACAATGAGCAGTTCTTC.

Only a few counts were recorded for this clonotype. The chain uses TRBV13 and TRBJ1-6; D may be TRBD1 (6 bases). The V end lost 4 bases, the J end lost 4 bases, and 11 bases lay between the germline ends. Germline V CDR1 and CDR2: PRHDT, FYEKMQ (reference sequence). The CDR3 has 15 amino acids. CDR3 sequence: CASSSDTGYNSPLHF. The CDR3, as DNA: TGTGCCAGCAGCTCGGACACAGGGTATAATTCACCCCTCCACTTT.

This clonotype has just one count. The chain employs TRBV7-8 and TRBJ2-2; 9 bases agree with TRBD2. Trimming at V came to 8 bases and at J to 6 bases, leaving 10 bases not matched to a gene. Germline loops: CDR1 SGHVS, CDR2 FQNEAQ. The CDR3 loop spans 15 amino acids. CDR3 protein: CASLAGGPGAGELFF. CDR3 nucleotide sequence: TGTGCCAGCCTGGCGGGAGGGCCGGGGGCCGGGGAGCTGTTTTTT. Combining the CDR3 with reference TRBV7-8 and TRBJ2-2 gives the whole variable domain GAGVSQSPRYKVAKRGQDVALRCDPISGHVSLFWYQQALGQGPEFLTYFQNEAQLDKSGLPSDRFFAERPEGSVSTLKIQRTQQEDSAVYLCASLAGGPGAGELFFGEGSRLTVL.

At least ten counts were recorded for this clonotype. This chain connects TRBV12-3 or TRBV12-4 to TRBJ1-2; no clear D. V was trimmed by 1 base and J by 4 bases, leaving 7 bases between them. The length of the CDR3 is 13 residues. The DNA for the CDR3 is TGTGCCAGCAGTTTAGGGGTTAGCTATGGCTACACCTTC. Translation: CASSLGVSYGYTF.

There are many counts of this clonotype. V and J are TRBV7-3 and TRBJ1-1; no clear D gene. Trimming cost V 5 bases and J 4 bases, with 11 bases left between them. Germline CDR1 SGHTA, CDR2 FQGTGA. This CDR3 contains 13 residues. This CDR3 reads CASSLSGSTEAFF. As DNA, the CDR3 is TGTGCCAGCAGCCTATCAGGTAGCACTGAAGCTTTCTTT.

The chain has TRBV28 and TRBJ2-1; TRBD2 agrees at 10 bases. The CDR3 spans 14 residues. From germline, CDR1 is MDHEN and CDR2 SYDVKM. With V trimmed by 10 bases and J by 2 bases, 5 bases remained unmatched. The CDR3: CAIQAGGPYNEQFF. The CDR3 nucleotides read TGTGCCATCCAAGCGGGAGGGCCCTACAATGAGCAGTTCTTC.

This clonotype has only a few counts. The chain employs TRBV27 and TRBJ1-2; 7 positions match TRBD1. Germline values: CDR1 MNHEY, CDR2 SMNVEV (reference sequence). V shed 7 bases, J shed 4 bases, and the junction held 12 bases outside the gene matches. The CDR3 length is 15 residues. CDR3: CASTQKPGQIYGYTF. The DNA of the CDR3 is TGTGCCAGCACCCAAAAGCCGGGACAGATCTATGGCTACACCTTC.

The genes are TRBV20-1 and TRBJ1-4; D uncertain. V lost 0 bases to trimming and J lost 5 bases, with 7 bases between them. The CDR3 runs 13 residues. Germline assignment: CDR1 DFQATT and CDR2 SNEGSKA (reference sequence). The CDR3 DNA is TGCAGTGCTAGAGATCTCAAGAATGAAAAACTGTTTTTT. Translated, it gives CSARDLKNEKLFF.

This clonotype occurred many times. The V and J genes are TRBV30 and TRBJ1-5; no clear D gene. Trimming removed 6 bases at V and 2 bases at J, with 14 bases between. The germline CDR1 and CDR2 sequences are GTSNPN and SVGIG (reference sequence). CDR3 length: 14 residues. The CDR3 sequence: CACSAGSGNQPQHF. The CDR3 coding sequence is TGTGCCTGCTCGGCGGGTAGCGGCAATCAGCCCCAGCATTTT.

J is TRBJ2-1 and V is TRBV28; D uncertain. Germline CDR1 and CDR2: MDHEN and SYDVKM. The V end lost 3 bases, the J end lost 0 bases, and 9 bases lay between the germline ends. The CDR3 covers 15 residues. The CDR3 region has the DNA TGTGCCAGCAGTTTTTTAGCCAGCTCCTACAATGAGCAGTTCTTC. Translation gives CASSFLASSYNEQFF.

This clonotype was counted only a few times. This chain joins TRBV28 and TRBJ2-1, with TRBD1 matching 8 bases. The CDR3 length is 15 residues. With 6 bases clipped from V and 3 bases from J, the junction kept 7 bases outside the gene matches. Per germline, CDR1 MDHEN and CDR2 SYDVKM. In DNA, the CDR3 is TGTGCCAGCAGGTCCGGACAGGGATTCTACAATGAGCAGTTCTTC. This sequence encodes CASRSGQGFYNEQFF.

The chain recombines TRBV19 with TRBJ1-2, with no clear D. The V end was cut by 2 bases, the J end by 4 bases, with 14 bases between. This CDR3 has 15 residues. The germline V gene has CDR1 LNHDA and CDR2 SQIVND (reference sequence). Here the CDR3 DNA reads TGTGCCAGTAGTATAACGGCTGAAGGGCCCTATGGCTACACCTTC. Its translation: CASSITAEGPYGYTF.

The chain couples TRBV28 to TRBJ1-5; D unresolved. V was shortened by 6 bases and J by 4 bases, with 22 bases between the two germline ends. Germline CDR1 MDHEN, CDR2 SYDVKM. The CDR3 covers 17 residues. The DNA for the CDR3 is TGTGCCAGCAGCTCCACCGCGGGTGGACCGAGAAATCAGCCCCAGCATTTT. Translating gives CASSSTAGGPRNQPQHF.

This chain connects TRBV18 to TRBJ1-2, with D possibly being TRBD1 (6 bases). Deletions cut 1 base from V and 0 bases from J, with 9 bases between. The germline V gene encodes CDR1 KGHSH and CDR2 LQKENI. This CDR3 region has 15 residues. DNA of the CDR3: TGTGCCAGCTCACCACGGACAGCCACTAACTATGGCTACACCTTC. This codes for CASSPRTATNYGYTF. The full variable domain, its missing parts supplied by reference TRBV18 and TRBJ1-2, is NAGVMQNPRHLVRRRGQEARLRCSPMKGHSHVYWYRQLPEEGLKFMVYLQKENIIDESGMPKERFSAEFPKEGPSILRIQQVVRGDSAAYFCASSPRTATNYGYTFGSGTRLTVV.

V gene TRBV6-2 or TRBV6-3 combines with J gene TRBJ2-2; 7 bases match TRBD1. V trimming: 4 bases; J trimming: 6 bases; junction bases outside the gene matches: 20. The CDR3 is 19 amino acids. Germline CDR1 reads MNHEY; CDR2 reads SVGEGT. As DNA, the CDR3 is TGTGCCAGCAGTTCAAGATCAACCCCGGGACAGCATGTAGCCGGGGAGCTGTTTTTT. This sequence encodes CASSSRSTPGQHVAGELFF.